This T cell receptor beta chain was retrieved from a study of shared T cell receptors in the human thymus. The assay was immunoSEQ multiplex PCR, and TCRdb's table has in-frame clones only and misses some. The table lists under 700,000 clones, more than 75% of them singletons. The CDR3 sequence is 12 residues long. With 2 bases clipped from V and 5 bases from J, the junction kept 0 bases outside the gene matches. Per the germline V gene, CDR1 is LGHNT and CDR2 is FRNRAP. A further study also used this sample, focusing on human thymus T cells. From that second work: Unrelated individuals reportedly shared highly overlapping thymic TCR repertoires.

The sample taken for sequencing was thymocytes. This receptor was taken from a boy younger than two with a congenital heart defect. The chain employs TRBV12-5 and TRBJ2-7, with 7 bases matching TRBD2. The CDR3 DNA reads as TGTGCTAGTGGTTTGCGGGAGGACGAGCAGTACTTC. Protein product: CASGLREDEQYF.